This TCR beta chain was captured in a study of shared clonotypes between healthy human individuals. The length of the CDR3 is 14 residues. Germline assignment: CDR1 LGHNA and CDR2 YNFKEQ. V shed 6 bases and J shed 1 base, with 12 bases lying between them. TCRdb's copy holds only in-frame clones and misses some; the assay was immunoSEQ multiplex PCR. This table has a few million clones, approximately 93% appearing once. The sample taken for sequencing was naive CD4+ T cells from PBMCs. Documented subset: CD45RA+ positively selected. The V call is TRBV4-2, the J call TRBJ2-5; either TRBD1 or TRBD2 may supply D (6 bases each). The receptor's source is a man aged 18 to 29 in good health. Some clones in this sample may be carry-over from other donors' samples. The CDR3 reads CASSVGGSQETQYF. The CDR3 DNA reads as TGTGCCAGCAGTGTGGGGGGCAGCCAAGAGACCCAGTACTTC.